Listed below are T cell receptor beta chains from one sample, sequenced in a study of shared clonotypes between healthy human individuals. Clones were sequenced by immunoSEQ multiplex PCR, and TCRdb holds only the in-frame ones, with some missing. The profile covers roughly 2.5 million clones, with approximately 90% appearing a single time and over 0.12% taken by the ten largest. The sample consisted of naive CD4+ T cells sorted from blood. These receptors came from a man aged 18 to 29 in good health. CDR3s include the opening cysteine and the closing phenylalanine or tryptophan. The D gene is left open where the match is weak. The listing skips clone size in some rows; elsewhere it reads once, few, many or a size class.

v_gene: TRBV15
abundance: NA
d_gene: TRBD1
j_gene: TRBJ1-2
CDR3nt: TGTGCCACCAGCAGAGATTTGAGAGGGGGCCACTATGGCTACACCTTC
CDR3aa: CATSRDLRGGHYGYTF

v_gene: TRBV28
abundance: NA
d_gene: NA
j_gene: TRBJ1-6
CDR3nt: TGTGCCACCACGAAGGGGTCTGGCAGCTCCTATAATTCACCCCTCCACTTT
CDR3aa: CATTKGSGSSYNSPLHF

v_gene: TRBV30
abundance: NA
d_gene: TRBD1
j_gene: TRBJ2-7
CDR3nt: TGTGCCTGGAGTGTGGGGTCAGGGGGACCCTACGAGCAGTACTTC
CDR3aa: CAWSVGSGGPYEQYF

v_gene: TRBV7-9
abundance: NA
d_gene: NA
j_gene: TRBJ2-1
CDR3nt: TGTGCCAGCAGCTCTTGGGAGTACAATGAGCAGTTCTTC
CDR3aa: CASSSWEYNEQFF

v_gene: TRBV5-5
abundance: NA
d_gene: NA
j_gene: TRBJ1-1
CDR3nt: TGTGCCAGCAGCGCCACAGGGAACACTGAAGCTTTCTTT
CDR3aa: CASSATGNTEAFF

v_gene: TRBV7-9
abundance: NA
d_gene: TRBD1
j_gene: TRBJ2-4
CDR3nt: TGTGCCAGCACCCCGCCGACAGGGTGGGGAGTGGACATTCAGTACTTC
CDR3aa: CASTPPTGWGVDIQYF

v_gene: TRBV5-6
abundance: NA
d_gene: TRBD2
j_gene: TRBJ2-5
CDR3nt: TGTGCCAGCAGCTTGGCCAACGGCGGGAGGGCCGAAGACTTC
CDR3aa: CASSLANGGRAEDF

v_gene: TRBV11-2
abundance: NA
d_gene: TRBD2
j_gene: TRBJ2-5
CDR3nt: TGTGCCAGCAGCTTAGGGGCGGGGGGGCCGCAGACCCAGTACTTC
CDR3aa: CASSLGAGGPQTQYF

v_gene: TRBV7-9
abundance: NA
d_gene: NA
j_gene: TRBJ2-1
CDR3nt: TGTGCCAGCAGCCCCTCTGGCGGGGCACACAATGAGCAGTTCTTC
CDR3aa: CASSPSGGAHNEQFF

v_gene: TRBV6-1
abundance: NA
d_gene: NA
j_gene: TRBJ1-5
CDR3nt: TGTGCCAGCAGGGAAGGGGGAATCAATCAGCCCCAGCATTTT
CDR3aa: CASREGGINQPQHF

v_gene: TRBV20-1
abundance: NA
d_gene: NA
j_gene: TRBJ1-4
CDR3nt: TGCAGTGCTTTCGGGGGTGAAAAACTGTTTTTT
CDR3aa: CSAFGGEKLFF

v_gene: TRBV30
abundance: NA
d_gene: TRBD1
j_gene: TRBJ1-3
CDR3nt: TGTGCCTGGAGAGCCCAGGGGGGCGGTATCCAGATATATTTT
CDR3aa: CAWRAQGGGIQIYF

v_gene: TRBV6-1
abundance: once
d_gene: NA
j_gene: TRBJ2-7
CDR3nt: TGTGCCAGCAGTGAAGCCCGGGGGGCATCGAGGGAGCAGTACTTC
CDR3aa: CASSEARGASREQYF

v_gene: TRBV20-1
abundance: NA
d_gene: NA
j_gene: TRBJ1-1
CDR3nt: TGCAGTGCTAGAGTGGGCACTGAAGCTTTCTTT
CDR3aa: CSARVGTEAFF

v_gene: TRBV30
abundance: once
d_gene: NA
j_gene: TRBJ1-4
CDR3nt: TGTGCCTGGAGTCCGGGGAGAGGTGAAAAACTGTTTTTT
CDR3aa: CAWSPGRGEKLFF

v_gene: TRBV6-6
abundance: NA
d_gene: NA
j_gene: TRBJ1-1
CDR3nt: TGTGCCAGCAGTTACCATGGACTGAGCACTGAAGCTTTCTTT
CDR3aa: CASSYHGLSTEAFF

v_gene: TRBV5-4
abundance: NA
d_gene: TRBD1
j_gene: TRBJ2-2
CDR3nt: TGTGCCAGCAGCTTACAGGGGGCCGGGGAGCTGTTTTTT
CDR3aa: CASSLQGAGELFF

v_gene: TRBV5-1
abundance: once
d_gene: TRBD2
j_gene: TRBJ2-1
CDR3nt: TGCGCCAGCAGCTTGACAGCGGGAGAGAGTGAGCAGTTCTTC
CDR3aa: CASSLTAGESEQFF

v_gene: TRBV9
abundance: NA
d_gene: NA
j_gene: TRBJ1-3
CDR3nt: TGTGCCAGCAGCGTTGGTGGGGGGCAAGGAAACACCATATATTTT
CDR3aa: CASSVGGGQGNTIYF

v_gene: TRBV7-2
abundance: few
d_gene: NA
j_gene: TRBJ2-5
CDR3nt: TGTGCCAGCAGCTGGGCAGGGAAAGAGACCCAGTACTTC
CDR3aa: CASSWAGKETQYF

v_gene: TRBV2
abundance: once
d_gene: NA
j_gene: TRBJ2-3
CDR3nt: TGTGCCAGCAGTCGGGATAGCACAGATACGCAGTATTTT
CDR3aa: CASSRDSTDTQYF

v_gene: TRBV6-5
abundance: NA
d_gene: NA
j_gene: TRBJ2-5
CDR3nt: TGTGCCAGCAGTTACAGCGGTTTCGAGACCCAGTACTTC
CDR3aa: CASSYSGFETQYF

v_gene: TRBV6-5
abundance: NA
d_gene: NA
j_gene: TRBJ2-7
CDR3nt: TGTGCCAGCACCACACTACAGGGCTACGAGCAGTACTTC
CDR3aa: CASTTLQGYEQYF

v_gene: TRBV6-6
abundance: NA
d_gene: NA
j_gene: TRBJ2-2
CDR3nt: TGTGCCAGCACTCAAACGGAGAAAACCGGGGAGCTGTTTTTT
CDR3aa: CASTQTEKTGELFF

v_gene: TRBV30
abundance: NA
d_gene: TRBD1
j_gene: TRBJ2-7
CDR3nt: TGTGCCTGGAGTGGGGACAGGGGATACGAGCAGTACTTC
CDR3aa: CAWSGDRGYEQYF

v_gene: TRBV2
abundance: NA
d_gene: NA
j_gene: TRBJ2-3
CDR3nt: TGTGCCAGCAGTCTCCTAGGCGCAGGGACTACAGATACGCAGTATTTT
CDR3aa: CASSLLGAGTTDTQYF

v_gene: TRBV27
abundance: NA
d_gene: TRBD2
j_gene: TRBJ2-2
CDR3nt: TGTGCCAGCAGTTTAAGGCGGGGGGGCCCCGGGGAGCTGTTTTTT
CDR3aa: CASSLRRGGPGELFF

v_gene: TRBV6-5
abundance: NA
d_gene: TRBD1
j_gene: TRBJ1-2
CDR3nt: TGTGCCAGCAGCGGGACAGGTCCCGGTGGCTACACCTTC
CDR3aa: CASSGTGPGGYTF

v_gene: TRBV6-1
abundance: NA
d_gene: TRBD1
j_gene: TRBJ1-3
CDR3nt: TGTGCCAGCAGGGAGACAGGGTCTGGAAACACCATATATTTT
CDR3aa: CASRETGSGNTIYF

v_gene: TRBV11-2
abundance: NA
d_gene: TRBD1
j_gene: TRBJ2-7
CDR3nt: TGTGCCAGCAGCCCAGAGACAGGGGGATCCTACGAGCAGTACTTC
CDR3aa: CASSPETGGSYEQYF

v_gene: TRBV5-1
abundance: NA
d_gene: NA
j_gene: TRBJ1-4
CDR3nt: TGCGCCAGCAAATCCCCGGGGGCCCTTAATGAAAAACTGTTTTTT
CDR3aa: CASKSPGALNEKLFF

v_gene: TRBV6-4
abundance: NA
d_gene: TRBD2
j_gene: TRBJ2-5
CDR3nt: TGTGCCAGCCCACAGGGGGAGCGGGAGGGAGAGACCCAGTACTTC
CDR3aa: CASPQGEREGETQYF

v_gene: TRBV30
abundance: once
d_gene: NA
j_gene: TRBJ1-4
CDR3nt: TGTGCCTGGAGTGTGACCGCGAATGAAAAACTGTTTTTT
CDR3aa: CAWSVTANEKLFF

v_gene: TRBV27
abundance: once
d_gene: NA
j_gene: TRBJ1-1
CDR3nt: TGTGCCAGCAGGACAGTCGTGAACACTGAAGCTTTCTTT
CDR3aa: CASRTVVNTEAFF

v_gene: TRBV5-6
abundance: once
d_gene: NA
j_gene: TRBJ1-5
CDR3nt: TGTGCCAGCAGCCCGTACAATAGCAATCAGCCCCAGCATTTT
CDR3aa: CASSPYNSNQPQHF

v_gene: TRBV5-1
abundance: once
d_gene: TRBD2
j_gene: TRBJ2-3
CDR3nt: TGCGCCAGCAGCCTCGGGGGGGAGCGAACAGATACGCAGTATTTT
CDR3aa: CASSLGGERTDTQYF

v_gene: TRBV5-1
abundance: NA
d_gene: TRBD1
j_gene: TRBJ2-5
CDR3nt: TGCGCCAGCAGCTTCGCCGGGACAGGTCAAGAGACCCAGTACTTC
CDR3aa: CASSFAGTGQETQYF

v_gene: TRBV14
abundance: NA
d_gene: TRBD1
j_gene: TRBJ1-1
CDR3nt: TGTGCCAGCAGCCAGGACGGGACAGGGGATATGAACACTGAAGCTTTCTTT
CDR3aa: CASSQDGTGDMNTEAFF

v_gene: TRBV29-1
abundance: NA
d_gene: NA
j_gene: TRBJ1-4
CDR3nt: TGCAGCGTTCAGGGACTGTCGGGAGAAAAACTGTTTTTT
CDR3aa: CSVQGLSGEKLFF

v_gene: TRBV27
abundance: NA
d_gene: NA
j_gene: TRBJ1-5
CDR3nt: TGTGCCAGCAGTTTCAGGGGTAGGAATCAGCCCCAGCATTTT
CDR3aa: CASSFRGRNQPQHF

v_gene: TRBV16
abundance: NA
d_gene: TRBD1
j_gene: TRBJ1-1
CDR3nt: TGTGCCAGCAGCCCTTCTCAGGGGGCAGGGGAAGCTTTCTTT
CDR3aa: CASSPSQGAGEAFF

v_gene: TRBV9
abundance: NA
d_gene: TRBD2
j_gene: TRBJ2-1
CDR3nt: TGTGCCAGCAGCGCTCATGGGACTAGCGGGAGTATGGAGCAGTTCTTC
CDR3aa: CASSAHGTSGSMEQFF